This entry lists 19 T cell receptor beta chains sequenced from one sample in a study of T cells in Graves' hyperthyroidism and ophthalmopathy. Using RNA transcripts as the source, TCR beta CDR3 regions were amplified. An initial round of RT-PCR targeting the TCR CDR3 relied on the HTBI primer set. TCRdb reprocessed the multiplex PCR reads with MiXCR, giving one entry per CDR3 protein. The repertoire holds about 480,000 distinct CDR3 sequences, with approximately 14% as singletons. The sample comprised blood. The source of these receptors is a woman aged 18-29 years with Graves' hyperthyroidism.

This clonotype was counted at least ten times. The J gene is TRBJ1-5, the V gene TRBV7-3; TRBD1 agrees at 7 bases. CDR3 length: 14 residues. Germline CDR1 reads SGHTA; CDR2 reads FQGTGA. V was pared by 0 bases and J by 5 bases, with 1 base of the junction left unmatched. The CDR3 here is CASSLTGGHQPQHF. The DNA for the CDR3 is TGTGCCAGCAGCTTAACAGGGGGCCATCAGCCCCAGCATTTT.

This clonotype was seen repeatedly, ten times or more. This chain joins TRBV20-1 and TRBJ2-1, with a tentative D call TRBD2 (6 bases). The V gene's germline CDR1 is DFQATT and CDR2 SNEGSKA (reference sequence). This CDR3 has 11 amino acids. V was cut by 3 bases and J by 9 bases, with 9 bases left in between. CDR3 protein: CSASVAAEQFF. As DNA, the CDR3 is TGCAGTGCTAGTGTAGCGGCTGAGCAGTTCTTC.

In this sample, this clonotype turned up many times. The genes are TRBV7-9 and TRBJ1-2; 9 bases line up with TRBD1. Germline V gene data show CDR1 as SEHNR and CDR2 as FQNEAQ (reference sequence). The V gene end was trimmed by 5 bases and the J gene end by 7 bases; junction bases not matched to a gene: 8. The CDR3 covers 14 residues. CDR3 coding DNA: TGTGCCAGCAGCACCGCGGGACAGGGTTTTGGCTACACCTTC. Its protein is CASSTAGQGFGYTF. Based on the CDR3 plus reference TRBV7-9 and TRBJ1-2, the full variable domain is DTGVSQNPRHKITKRGQNVTFRCDPISEHNRLYWYRQTLGQGPEFLTYFQNEAQLEKSRLLSDRFSAERPKGSFSTLEIQRTEQGDSAMYLCASSTAGQGFGYTFGSGTRLTVV.

This clonotype has at least ten counts. The chain carries TRBV28 and TRBJ2-1, with 8 bases that match TRBD2. The CDR3 covers 14 residues. CDR1 and CDR2 (germline): MDHEN, SYDVKM. J gave up 7 bases and V 5 bases, and 7 bases lay outside the gene matches. The CDR3 region has the DNA TGTGCCAGCAGTAGCGGGAGTCTCTCGAATGAGCAGTTCTTC. Its protein product is CASSSGSLSNEQFF.

Many counts were recorded for this clonotype. The chain links TRBV15 to TRBJ1-2; D is perhaps TRBD1 (6 bases). The V gene's germline CDR1 is LNHNV and CDR2 YYDKDF (reference sequence). V was trimmed by 0 bases and J by 4 bases, leaving 15 bases between them. The CDR3 has 16 amino acids. The CDR3 nucleotides read TGTGCCACCAGCAGAGACAGGGGACTAGTAAGCTATGGCTACACCTTC. This codes for CATSRDRGLVSYGYTF. Full variable domain (outside the CDR3, taken from reference TRBV15 and TRBJ1-2): DAMVIQNPRYQVTQFGKPVTLSCSQTLNHNVMYWYQQKSSQAPKLLFHYYDKDFNNEADTPDNFQSRRPNTSFCFLDIRSPGLGDTAMYLCATSRDRGLVSYGYTFGSGTRLTVV.

This clonotype was detected ten times or more. The gene calls are TRBV7-9 and TRBJ2-3; D remains unclear. The CDR3 totals 14 residues. CDR1 is SEHNR, CDR2 FQNEAQ, per germline (reference sequence). V gave up 0 bases and J gave up 3 bases, with 7 bases separating them. The CDR3 sequence is CASSLAPGTDTQYF. In DNA form, the CDR3 reads TGTGCCAGCAGCTTAGCGCCCGGGACAGATACGCAGTATTTT.

The V and J genes are TRBV5-1 and TRBJ1-5; D is perhaps TRBD1 (6 bases). Looked up from germline, CDR1 is SGHRS and CDR2 is YFSETQ. The length of the CDR3 is 15 residues. Trimming removed 4 bases at V and 10 bases at J, with 21 bases between. The CDR3 DNA reads as TGCGCCAGCAGCCTGAGTTTGGCAGGGGAAGACCCCCAGCATTTT. Amino acids: CASSLSLAGEDPQHF.

This clonotype was detected many times. The chain uses TRBV20-1 and TRBJ2-5; D assignment may be TRBD1 or TRBD2 (5 bases each). The CDR3 is 13 amino acids. Trimming left V 7 bases short and J 3 bases short, with 15 bases between. Per germline, CDR1 DFQATT and CDR2 SNEGSKA (reference sequence). CDR3 sequence (DNA): TGCAGTGTTGCCCCGGGACGGGAAGAGACCCAGTACTTC. Its protein product is CSVAPGREETQYF.

The sample holds a few counts of this clonotype. The V gene is TRBV4-1, the J gene TRBJ2-5; D gene unclear. CDR3 length: 14 residues. Germline values: CDR1 MGHRA, CDR2 YSYEKL. V lost 2 bases and J lost 3, with 10 bases in between. The DNA of the CDR3 is TGCGCCAGCAGCCAACAGGACCTAGAAGAGACCCAGTACTTC. This encodes CASSQQDLEETQYF.

The J gene is TRBJ1-4, the V gene TRBV4-1; D is unclear. The length of the CDR3 is 15 residues. V lost 2 bases to trimming and J lost 8 bases, with 15 bases between them. CDR1 and CDR2 from the germline V gene are MGHRA and YSYEKL. The CDR3 sequence: CASSQKEVLSEKLFF. CDR3 DNA: TGCGCCAGCAGCCAAAAGGAGGTACTCAGCGAAAAACTGTTTTTT.

This clonotype occurred many times. The chain uses TRBV12-3 or TRBV12-4 and TRBJ2-1, with TRBD1 matching over 9 bases. The junction had 6 bases not matched to a gene; V was cut back by 5 bases and J by 4 bases. This CDR3 region has 15 residues. In DNA, the CDR3 is TGTGCCAGCAGTCCCGGACAGGGGCATTACAATGAGCAGTTCTTC. Translated: CASSPGQGHYNEQFF.

This clonotype was seen many times. This sequence joins TRBV11-3 and TRBJ1-4; the match to TRBD1 covers 7 bases. V lost 0 bases and J lost 0; bases outside the gene matches: 10. The germline CDR1 and CDR2 sequences are SGHNT and YENEEA. CDR3 length equals 19 residues. The CDR3 nucleotides are TGTGCCAGCAGCTTAGATCCGCGGGACAGCCGCGCAACTAATGAAAAACTGTTTTTT. It yields the protein CASSLDPRDSRATNEKLFF.

This clonotype has a count of ten or more. The V call is TRBV30, the J call TRBJ2-1; D unclear. Trimming shortened V by 3 bases and J by 4 bases, and 19 bases separated the two germline ends. The CDR3 consists of 16 residues. The germline V gene encodes CDR1 GTSNPN and CDR2 SVGIG (reference sequence). The CDR3 reads CAWSHLPDGPYNEQFF. CDR3 DNA: TGTGCCTGGAGCCACCTCCCTGACGGCCCGTACAATGAGCAGTTCTTC.

The chain links TRBV11-2 to TRBJ2-3, with TRBD2 matching 11 bases. Germline-derived CDR1 and CDR2 are SGHAT and FQNNGV. CDR3 length: 16 residues. The junction had 7 bases not matched to a gene; V was cut back by 5 bases and J by 3 bases. Written as DNA, the CDR3 is TGTGCCAGCAGCCAACCTACTAGCGGGAGTACAGATACGCAGTATTTT. It translates to CASSQPTSGSTDTQYF.

This clonotype has just a few counts. This rearrangement joins TRBV4-1 to TRBJ1-1; 9 nucleotides agree with TRBD1. The CDR3 length is 15 residues. The germline gives CDR1 MGHRA, CDR2 YSYEKL. The trim removed 3 bases at V and 4 bases at J, leaving 6 bases unmatched. This CDR3 reads CASSQKGTGSTEAFF. The CDR3 coding sequence is TGCGCCAGCAGCCAGAAAGGGACAGGGAGCACTGAAGCTTTCTTT.

This clonotype showed up many times. The chain employs TRBV6-1 and TRBJ1-2, with D hard to call. This CDR3 region has 11 residues. Deletions cut 7 bases from V and 2 bases from J, with 5 bases between. Germline V gene sequence: CDR1 MNHNS, CDR2 SASEGT. The CDR3 bases are TGTGCCAGCAACACCAACTATGGCTACACCTTC. Protein: CASNTNYGYTF.

This clonotype was observed many times. The chain carries TRBV7-8 and TRBJ2-3; TRBD2 is a possible D gene (6 bases). The CDR3 has 16 residues. Germline V gene sequence: CDR1 SGHVS, CDR2 FQNEAQ. V lost 1 base and J 1 base, leaving 12 bases between the germline ends. CDR3 sequence: CASSLVPSVGTDTQYF. The CDR3 DNA reads as TGTGCCAGCAGCTTAGTACCTAGCGTGGGCACAGATACGCAGTATTTT.

This clonotype appeared many times. This sequence joins TRBV3-1 and TRBJ2-1; weak D call: TRBD2 (6 bases). The germline V and J ends were trimmed by 4 bases and 7 bases, with 14 bases remaining between them. The CDR3 is 14 residues long. Germline V gene sequence: CDR1 LGHDT, CDR2 YNNKEL (reference sequence). The CDR3, as DNA: TGTGCCAGCAGCCCCTTCGGGAGTCTGAATGAGCAGTTCTTC. Its protein product is CASSPFGSLNEQFF.

This clonotype was counted many times. The chain carries TRBV19 and TRBJ1-1, with D perhaps TRBD1 (6 bases). Germline CDR1 LNHDA, CDR2 SQIVND (reference sequence). V dropped 7 bases and J dropped 5 bases, with 17 bases sitting between them. The CDR3 is 14 amino acids. The CDR3 region has the DNA TGTGCCAGTAACTCGAGGAGGGGGTTGACTGAAGCTTTCTTT. It specifies CASNSRRGLTEAFF.